One and the same sample provided the 20 T cell receptor beta chains below, sequenced in a study of T cells in Graves' hyperthyroidism and ophthalmopathy. Amplified regions were TCR beta CDR3 sequences from RNA transcripts. TCR CDR3 underwent first-round RT-PCR with the HTBI primer set. MiXCR was run by TCRdb on the multiplex PCR reads, yielding one entry per CDR3 protein. The repertoire holds more than 300,000 distinct CDR3 sequences, approximately 17% seen once, with around a third in the top ten. The sequenced sample consisted of blood. Receptors were obtained from a woman in her thirties with Graves' hyperthyroidism that later progressed to Graves' ophthalmopathy.

This rearrangement joins TRBV24-1 to TRBJ1-2; 8 bases agree with TRBD1. The germline CDR1 and CDR2 sequences are KGHDR and SFDVKD. The CDR3 contains 15 residues. V lost 5 bases and J lost 3; bases outside the gene matches: 7. This CDR3 reads CATSASGGEYYGYTF. In DNA, the CDR3 is TGTGCCACCAGTGCATCAGGGGGCGAATACTATGGCTACACCTTC.

The rearrangement joins TRBV6-1 to TRBJ1-4; D uncertain. CDR3 size: 12 residues. Germline values: CDR1 MNHNS, CDR2 SASEGT. V was pared by 8 bases and J by 5 bases, with 9 bases between. The CDR3 sequence: CASGSGNEKLFF. DNA for the CDR3: TGTGCCAGCGGGTCGGGGAATGAAAAACTGTTTTTT.

In this sample, this clonotype turned up a few times. This rearrangement joins TRBV3-1 to TRBJ2-4; 9 bases match TRBD1. Germline V gene sequence: CDR1 LGHDT, CDR2 YNNKEL (reference sequence). The CDR3 consists of 14 residues. V lost 6 bases and J lost 8; bases outside the gene matches: 8. DNA of the CDR3: TGTGCCAGCAGTCGCAACAGGGGGCTGGACATTCAGTACTTC. Protein sequence: CASSRNRGLDIQYF. Based on the CDR3 plus reference TRBV3-1 and TRBJ2-4, the full variable domain is DTAVSQTPKYLVTQMGNDKSIKCEQNLGHDTMYWYKQDSKKFLKIMFSYNNKELIINETVPNRFSPKSPDKAHLNLHINSLELGDSAVYFCASSRNRGLDIQYFGAGTRLSVL.

This clonotype has a count of ten or more. The chain has TRBV20-1 and TRBJ2-3, with 12 nucleotides matching TRBD1. V lost 1 base and J lost 2; bases outside the gene matches: 4. This CDR3 has 16 amino acids. Germline V gene sequence: CDR1 DFQATT, CDR2 SNEGSKA (reference sequence). As DNA, the CDR3 is TGCAGTGCTAGAGCGGGACAGGGGGCGACCACAGATACGCAGTATTTT. This gives the protein CSARAGQGATTDTQYF.

There are many counts of this clonotype. This chain joins TRBV12-3 or TRBV12-4 and TRBJ2-7; TRBD2 agrees at 7 bases. This CDR3 is built from 15 residues. V lost 1 base and J lost 3; bases outside the gene matches: 6. CDR3 coding DNA: TGTGCCAGCAGTTTAGAACTGGGGGGGATCTACGAGCAGTACTTC. Translation gives CASSLELGGIYEQYF.

This clonotype was detected ten times or more. V and J are TRBV29-1 and TRBJ1-1; D might be TRBD1 (5 bases). This CDR3 has 14 amino acids. The germline V and J ends were trimmed by 3 bases and 3 bases, with 14 bases remaining between them. Germline lookup yields CDR1 SQVTM and CDR2 ANQGSEA. CDR3 sequence reads: CSVEGGTGDTEAFF. In DNA form, the CDR3 reads TGCAGCGTTGAGGGGGGGACCGGGGACACTGAAGCTTTCTTT.

This clonotype was seen repeatedly, ten times or more. V and J are TRBV9 and TRBJ2-3; D is unclear. The germline gives CDR1 SGDLS, CDR2 YYNGEE. The V and J ends lost 0 bases and 2 bases respectively, with 4 bases between them. The CDR3 totals 13 residues. The DNA of the CDR3 is TGTGCCAGCAGCGTAGGTATCACAGATACGCAGTATTTT. It encodes CASSVGITDTQYF.

This clonotype occurred many times. The chain has TRBV29-1 and TRBJ1-2; D possibly corresponds to TRBD1 (5 bases). V lost 2 bases and J 6 bases, leaving 10 bases between the germline ends. The CDR3 loop spans 12 amino acids. Germline V lookup: CDR1 SQVTM, CDR2 ANQGSEA. The chain's CDR3 is CSVESGTNGYTF. The CDR3 nucleotides read TGCAGCGTTGAATCTGGGACCAATGGCTACACCTTC.

This clonotype was seen only a few times. CDR3 DNA sequence: TGTGCCAGCAGTAAAATCCGGGACTCGCATGAAAAACTGTTTTTT. Translating it yields CASSKIRDSHEKLFF. The rearrangement uses TRBV27 and TRBJ1-4; D may be TRBD1 (5 bases). V was cut by 5 bases and J by 6 bases, with 16 bases left in between. CDR1 and CDR2 from the germline V gene are MNHEY and SMNVEV (reference sequence). This CDR3 comprises 15 residues.

Many counts were recorded for this clonotype. V and J are TRBV19 and TRBJ1-2; TRBD1 might be the D (6 bases). Trimming cost V 0 bases and J 7 bases, with 15 bases left between them. CDR3 length: 15 residues. Germline assignment: CDR1 LNHDA and CDR2 SQIVND (reference sequence). CDR3 region: CASSIDLQQGLGYTF. The CDR3 coding sequence is TGTGCCAGTAGTATAGATCTACAACAGGGCCTTGGCTACACCTTC.

This clonotype has just a few counts. J is TRBJ2-3 and V is TRBV19, with 8 bases that match TRBD1. The CDR3 is made up of 16 amino acids. V lost 7 bases to trimming and J lost 1 base; unmatched junction nucleotides: 10. The germline gives CDR1 LNHDA, CDR2 SQIVND (reference sequence). CDR3 nucleotides: TGTGCCAGTAATAACCCCAGGGGGCGCGGCACAGATACGCAGTATTTT. It is translated as CASNNPRGRGTDTQYF.

In its sample, this clonotype was seen many times. This chain links TRBV3-1 with TRBJ2-1; 7 bases are a match to TRBD2. The J segment lost 5 bases and the V segment lost 3 bases, leaving 4 bases of the junction unmatched. Germline loops: CDR1 LGHDT, CDR2 YNNKEL (reference sequence). The CDR3 has 14 amino acids. For the CDR3, the DNA is TGTGCCAGCAGCCACCCGGGAGGACACAATGAGCAGTTCTTC. Translated, it gives CASSHPGGHNEQFF.

The CDR3, as DNA: TGTGCCAGCAGCTTATCTCCATTGGGGCCCACGGCTTTCTTT. Its translation: CASSLSPLGPTAFF. This sequence joins TRBV7-8 and TRBJ1-1; D might be TRBD1 (5 bases). V lost 2 bases and J 11 bases, leaving 18 bases between the germline ends. CDR1 is SGHVS and CDR2 is FQNEAQ in the germline V gene. This CDR3 spans 14 amino acids. Full variable domain (missing parts from reference TRBV7-8 and TRBJ1-1): GAGVSQSPRYKVAKRGQDVALRCDPISGHVSLFWYQQALGQGPEFLTYFQNEAQLDKSGLPSDRFFAERPEGSVSTLKIQRTQQEDSAVYLCASSLSPLGPTAFFGQGTRLTVV.

The gene calls are TRBV5-5 and TRBJ2-3; TRBD2 might be the D (5 bases). The germline V and J ends were trimmed by 1 base and 0 bases, with 12 bases remaining between them. Per germline, CDR1 SGHKS and CDR2 YYEKEE (reference sequence). This CDR3 has 16 amino acids. The CDR3 here is CASSLWVGRSTDTQYF. CDR3 sequence (DNA): TGTGCCAGCAGCTTGTGGGTGGGGAGAAGCACAGATACGCAGTATTTT. The whole variable domain, filled in from reference TRBV5-5 and TRBJ2-3, reads DAGVTQSPTHLIKTRGQQVTLRCSPISGHKSVSWYQQVLGQGPQFIFQYYEKEERGRGNFPDRFSARQFPNYSSELNVNALLLGDSALYLCASSLWVGRSTDTQYFGPGTRLTVL.

This clonotype was seen a handful of times. CDR3 nucleotide sequence: TGTGCCAGCAGTGCCCACCCCCCGGGGGAGAGGGATGAAAAACTGTTTTTT. It specifies CASSAHPPGERDEKLFF. The chain couples TRBV25-1 to TRBJ1-4, with D possibly matching TRBD1 (5 bases). Trimming shortened V by 4 bases and J by 6 bases, and 21 bases separated the two germline ends. This CDR3 spans 17 amino acids. CDR1 is MGHDK, CDR2 SYGVNS, per germline.

The chain recombines TRBV29-1 with TRBJ2-5; 9 nucleotides line up with TRBD2. V lost 4 bases, J lost 5 bases, and 5 bases stayed unmatched. CDR1 and CDR2 from the germline V gene are SQVTM and ANQGSEA. The CDR3 totals 13 residues. CDR3 sequence reads: CSVVSGGWETQYF. CDR3 sequence (DNA): TGCAGCGTTGTTAGCGGGGGTTGGGAGACCCAGTACTTC.

The chain has TRBV10-3 and TRBJ2-7; D perhaps matches TRBD1 (5 bases). The germline V gene has CDR1 ENHRY and CDR2 SYGVKD. The CDR3 is made up of 13 amino acids. V was clipped by 0 bases and J by 5 bases, with 8 bases between them. CDR3 sequence reads: CAISESRVDEQYF. The CDR3 DNA sequence: TGTGCCATCAGTGAGTCCAGGGTTGACGAGCAGTACTTC.

This clonotype was picked up many times. At one end the junction does not follow the germline gene, possibly because of a read error. The rearrangement joins TRBV9 to TRBJ2-3; 7 bases map to TRBD2. The length of the CDR3 is 14 residues. CDR1 SGDLS and CDR2 YYNGEE come from the germline V gene. The CDR3 nucleotides read TGTGCCAGCAGCGGGGTGACTAGCACGGATACGCAGTATTTT. Its protein product is CASSGVTSTDTQYF.

In this sample, this clonotype turned up many times. The chain links TRBV4-2 to TRBJ2-3; D not resolved. The V end was cut by 1 base, the J end by 5 bases, with 4 bases between. The CDR3 is 12 amino acids. Per the germline V gene, CDR1 is LGHNA and CDR2 is YNFKEQ. CDR3: CASSQGEDTQYF. In nucleotides, the CDR3 is TGTGCCAGCAGCCAAGGGGAAGATACGCAGTATTTT.

This clonotype was seen ten or more times. The genes are TRBV19 and TRBJ2-2; 7 positions match TRBD1. J gave up 3 bases and V 3 bases, and 4 bases lay outside the gene matches. The CDR3 has 15 amino acids. Looked up from germline, CDR1 is LNHDA and CDR2 is SQIVND (reference sequence). The CDR3 loop reads CASSIGTEYTGELFF. Here the CDR3 DNA reads TGTGCCAGTAGTATCGGGACAGAGTACACCGGGGAGCTGTTTTTT.